This T cell receptor beta chain was recovered during a study of regulatory T cells in long-lasting Graves disease. Sequencing libraries for TCR beta were prepared with iRepertoire HTBI primers and Arm-PCR of CDR3 regions. In TCRdb, the multiplex PCR reads were re-called with MiXCR into one record per CDR3 protein. The repertoire holds about 470,000 distinct CDR3 sequences, with 20% to 25% as singletons. Time point defined: persistent/refractory GD, antithyroid drugs over 5 years with positive TRAb. PBMC-derived RNA was used for the TCR library. The patients were drawn from one endocrinology department in Xi'an, China. The material sequenced was peripheral blood mononuclear cells (PBMCs), taken when the disease was refractory, from a patient treated with antithyroid drugs. The TCR comes from a female donor with Graves disease.

In DNA form, the CDR3 reads TGTGCCAGCAGCTGGGAATCCGGGACAGGGATCTTCTCTGGGGCCAACGTCCTGACTTTC. This codes for CASSWESGTGIFSGANVLTF. The gene calls are TRBV7-2 and TRBJ2-6, with TRBD1 matching 9 bases. The germline V gene encodes CDR1 SGHTA and CDR2 FQGNSA. CDR3 size: 20 residues. J gave up 0 bases and V 4 bases, and 13 bases lay outside the gene matches. Looking up the rest from reference TRBV7-2 and TRBJ2-6 gives the full variable domain: GAGVSQSPSNKVTEKGKDVELRCDPISGHTALYWYRQSLGQGLEFLIYFQGNSAPDKSGLPSDRFSAERTGGSVSTLTIQRTQQEDSAVYLCASSWESGTGIFSGANVLTFGAGSRLTVL.